The present TCR beta chain was sequenced within a study of T-cell memory formation after mild COVID-19. TCRdb re-called the 5' RACE reads with MiXCR, one entry per CDR3 protein. The sample has 300,000 to 400,000 distinct CDR3 sequences, roughly 13% seen once. CDR3 size: 15 residues. Germline CDR1 reads MNHEY; CDR2 reads SVGAGI. Trimming took off 2 bases at V and 5 bases at J, with 15 bases between the two ends. The chain combines TRBV6-5 with TRBJ1-1; D remains ambiguous. The sample taken for sequencing was PBMCs or a T cell subset sorted from them (not recorded which). The source is a man between 18 and 35 years old who had mild COVID-19 (a few samples of this study predate the infection). Cell type and time point are not known. The CDR3 sequence: CASSYADSPGTEAFF. Here the CDR3 DNA reads TGTGCCAGCAGTTACGCCGACTCCCCGGGAACTGAAGCTTTCTTT.